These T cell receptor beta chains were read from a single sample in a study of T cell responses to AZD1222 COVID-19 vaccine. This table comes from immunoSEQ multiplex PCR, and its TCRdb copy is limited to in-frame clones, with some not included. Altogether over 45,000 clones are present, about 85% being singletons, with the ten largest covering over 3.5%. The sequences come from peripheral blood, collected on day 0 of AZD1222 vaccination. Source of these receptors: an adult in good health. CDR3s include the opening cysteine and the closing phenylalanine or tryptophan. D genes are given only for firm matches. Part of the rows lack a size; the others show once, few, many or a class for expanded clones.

TGTGCCAGCAGCTTAGGGACTAGTGGCGATGAGCAGTTCTTC CASSLGTSGDEQFF TRBV11-2 - TRBD2 14 TRBJ2-1
TGCAGCGTTGAAATCCAGGGGGACGAGCAGTACTTC CSVEIQGDEQYF TRBV29-1 - TRBD1 12 TRBJ2-7
TGTGCCAGCAGCCGACGGGAAGCAACTAATGAAAAACTGTTTTTT CASSRREATNEKLFF TRBV7-9 - - 15 TRBJ1-4
TGTGCCAGCAGGATGGGACAGACAGATACGCAGTATTTT CASRMGQTDTQYF TRBV12-3/TRBV12-4 - TRBD1 13 TRBJ2-3
TGTGCCAGCAGCTTGTCGGGCGGGGACACCGGGGAGCTGTTTTTT CASSLSGGDTGELFF TRBV5-4 once - 15 TRBJ2-2
TGTGCCAGCAGTGAGGCCCCCAGGGTCTCTGGAAACACCATATATTTT CASSEAPRVSGNTIYF TRBV6-1 - - 16 TRBJ1-3
TGTGCCAGCAGTATCCGACAGGGTAGCTACGAGCAGTACTTC CASSIRQGSYEQYF TRBV27 - TRBD1 14 TRBJ2-7
TGTGCCAGCAGCTCTCCCCCGGGCACCGGGGAGCTGTTTTTT CASSSPPGTGELFF TRBV6-2/TRBV6-3 - - 14 TRBJ2-2
TGTGCCAGTAAAAAGGGGAGTAGCTCCTACAATGAGCAGTTCTTC CASKKGSSSYNEQFF TRBV6-5 - - 15 TRBJ2-1
TGTGCCAGCAGCAGGGAAGGGGGCGAGAGGCGCACTGAAGCTTTCTTT CASSREGGERRTEAFF TRBV14 - TRBD1 16 TRBJ1-1
TGTGCCTCCTATGTGGGGGGGGGAAGCACAGATACGCAGTATTTT CASYVGGGSTDTQYF TRBV28 - TRBD2 15 TRBJ2-3
TGTGCCAGCAGCCAGTTAGAAGAACTCTATGGCTACACCTTC CASSQLEELYGYTF TRBV14 - - 14 TRBJ1-2
TGTGCCAGCAGTGTCTCCGGGACGGGTAGCTCCTATAATTCACCCCTCCACTTT CASSVSGTGSSYNSPLHF TRBV27 - - 18 TRBJ1-6
TGTGCCAGCGCCAGCGGGGGGTTGGGTCAGCCCCAGCATTTT CASASGGLGQPQHF TRBV27 - - 14 TRBJ1-5
TGTGCCAGCAGCTTACAGGGGGCGCTGGGGGGCTACACCTTC CASSLQGALGGYTF TRBV7-8 - TRBD1 14 TRBJ1-2
TGTGCCAGCAGCGTAAGGGGAATGGACACTGAAGCTTTCTTT CASSVRGMDTEAFF TRBV9 - - 14 TRBJ1-1
TGTGCCAGCAGCTTGGCTGAGGGAGAGGGCTACACCTTC CASSLAEGEGYTF TRBV5-5 - - 13 TRBJ1-2
TGTGCCAGCAGTCCCGACAGGGCTGGAAATGGCTACACCTTC CASSPDRAGNGYTF TRBV6-4 - TRBD1 14 TRBJ1-2
TGTGCGGGCAGGGGCTCCAATCAGCCCCAGCATTTT CAGRGSNQPQHF TRBV25-1 - - 12 TRBJ1-5
TGTGCCAGCAGCTTATCGGGGGCGCGGGGTTCACCCCTCCACTTT CASSLSGARGSPLHF TRBV7-9 - - 15 TRBJ1-6
TGTGCCAGCAGCCTAGGACAGGGGTATGAAAAACTGTTTTTT CASSLGQGYEKLFF TRBV7-2 - TRBD1 14 TRBJ1-4
TGTGCCAGCAGCTTATTCCCCGGGGAGCTGTTTTTT CASSLFPGELFF TRBV7-6 - - 12 TRBJ2-2
TGTGCCAGCAGTCTTCGCCGTACGGACACTGAAGCTTTCTTT CASSLRRTDTEAFF TRBV6-2/TRBV6-3 - - 14 TRBJ1-1
TGTGCCAGCAGTAGCGGGGGACCCTACAATGAGCAGTTCTTC CASSSGGPYNEQFF TRBV28 once TRBD2 14 TRBJ2-1